This entry describes one T cell receptor beta chain. The CDR3 has 14 amino acids. With V trimmed by 5 bases and J by 10 bases, 9 bases remained unmatched. Germline-derived CDR1 and CDR2 are SGHNT and YYREEE (reference sequence). The source of the sample is a study of CD8 T cells in Susac syndrome. The RNA input was about 0.5 to 1 ug, and it was reverse transcribed with random hexamers. One entry per CDR3 protein results from TCRdb running MiXCR on the immunoSEQ multiplex PCR reads. Seen here are about 250,000 distinct CDR3 sequences, 80% to 95% observed once, and the top ten hold 0.065% to 0.075%. The chain uses TRBV5-4 and TRBJ2-1; 10 bases agree with TRBD2. Sequencing was carried out using CD4+ T cells from PBMCs. The sequence was obtained from a human donor with multiple sclerosis. The CDR3 loop is CASSSLAGVGEQFF. CDR3 bases: TGTGCCAGCAGTTCTCTAGCGGGAGTAGGCGAGCAGTTCTTC.